The clone carrying this TCR beta chain was seen only once. The protocol was immunoSEQ multiplex PCR, while the TCRdb copy is restricted to in-frame clones and leaves out a portion. This sample has roughly 100,000 clones; more than 70% occur once, and the top ten carry 3.5% to 4.5%. Healthy donors had no documented immune events, such as infections, while sampled. This sample is drawn from a study of identifying expanded T cells in peripheral blood. The CDR3 runs 13 residues. The V gene's germline CDR1 is SGHRS and CDR2 YFSETQ. Trimming pared 2 bases from V and 1 base from J, leaving 7 bases between. This chain connects TRBV5-1 to TRBJ2-7, with D unresolved. This clonotype was sampled from a person aged 18 to 69 in good health. Sequencing used blood. The CDR3 DNA reads as TGCGCCAGCAGCTTAGACCCATCCTACGAGCAGTACTTC. It specifies CASSLDPSYEQYF. The variable domain in full, completed from reference TRBV5-1 and TRBJ2-7, reads KAGVTQTPRYLIKTRGQQVTLSCSPISGHRSVSWYQQTPGQGLQFLFEYFSETQRNKGNFPGRFSGRQFSNSRSEMNVSTLELGDSALYLCASSLDPSYEQYFGPGTRLTVT.